These 7 T cell receptor beta chains were sequenced from one sample in a study of human T cells and chemical hapten exposure. Stated time point: pre-sensitization, week 0. Documented treatment: therapeutic diphenylcyclopropenone sensitization with weekly scalp DPC. TCRdb called the RACE reads again in MiXCR, with one record for every CDR3 protein. The sample consists of 180,000 or so distinct CDR3 sequences, around 30% of them appearing once. The sequences come from whole blood, collected in connection with sensitization to the hapten diphenylcyclopropenone (DPC). The receptors here all came from a woman younger than 45 with alopecia areata. Some clones in this sample may be carry-over from other donors' samples.

The chain has TRBV29-1 and TRBJ2-7, with TRBD2 matching over 7 bases. Losses at the gene ends were 4 bases for V and 6 bases for J; bases not matched to a gene: 9. The CDR3 has 13 residues. CDR1 is SQVTM and CDR2 is ANQGSEA in the germline V gene. The CDR3 loop reads CSVVSGGRLEQYF. In DNA form, the CDR3 reads TGCAGCGTTGTTAGTGGCGGGAGACTCGAGCAGTACTTC.

The V gene is TRBV28, the J gene TRBJ1-2; 7 bases are shared with TRBD1. Per germline, CDR1 MDHEN and CDR2 SYDVKM. After removal of 7 bases from V and 6 bases from J, the junction contained 2 bases not matched to a gene. The CDR3 runs 11 residues. The CDR3 sequence is CASKTGDGYTF. The CDR3 region has the DNA TGTGCCAGCAAAACAGGGGATGGCTACACCTTC.

The chain carries TRBV20-1 and TRBJ2-5, with D tentatively TRBD2 (5 bases). Trimming removed 0 bases at V and 7 bases at J, with 18 bases between. CDR3 length: 15 amino acids. Germline assignment: CDR1 DFQATT and CDR2 SNEGSKA (reference sequence). The CDR3 DNA reads TGCAGTGCTAGAGATTCAGTGGCGGGTAGTAGGACCCAGTACTTC. The encoded protein is CSARDSVAGSRTQYF.

This clonotype appeared once. CDR3 coding DNA: TGCAGCGTTAGCGGGGGGGCGAATGAGCAGTTCTTC. Translating gives CSVSGGANEQFF. The J gene is TRBJ2-1, the V gene TRBV29-1; 10 positions match TRBD2. CDR3 length equals 12 residues. The V gene's germline CDR1 is SQVTM and CDR2 ANQGSEA. V was pared by 5 bases and J by 7 bases, with 2 bases of the junction left unmatched.

V gene TRBV5-5 combines with J gene TRBJ2-5, with 9 nucleotides matching TRBD2. This CDR3 comprises 15 residues. V lost 6 bases and J lost 2; bases outside the gene matches: 8. Germline values: CDR1 SGHKS, CDR2 YYEKEE (reference sequence). The CDR3 bases are TGTGCCAGCAACATGGAGGCGGGGGGGCAAGAGACCCAGTACTTC. It yields the protein CASNMEAGGQETQYF.

The genes are TRBV10-2 and TRBJ2-5; no firm D call. The germline V and J ends were trimmed by 6 bases and 0 bases, with 8 bases remaining between them. In germline, CDR1 is WSHSY, CDR2 SAAADI. This CDR3 is built from 13 residues. CDR3 bases: TGCGCCAGCAGGGCAGCCAACCAAGAGACCCAGTACTTC. Amino acids: CASRAANQETQYF.

This clonotype has ten or more counts. V is TRBV6-4 and J is TRBJ1-5; unclear D gene. The germline V gene encodes CDR1 MRHNA and CDR2 SNTAGT. V was shortened by 6 bases and J by 3 bases, with 6 bases between the two germline ends. CDR3 length equals 12 residues. The CDR3 sequence is CASSPSNQPQHF. The CDR3 bases are TGTGCCAGCAGCCCATCCAATCAGCCCCAGCATTTT.